This T cell receptor (beta chain) was retrieved from a study of cytomegalovirus exposure and HLA in healthy donors. The CDR3 sequence is 13 residues long. V was trimmed by 1 base and J by 5 bases, leaving 9 bases between them. Germline V lookup: CDR1 SGDLS, CDR2 YYNGEE. The PCR had 60 Vbeta and 13 Jbeta primers. Some clones are missing from TCRdb's copy, which holds only in-frame ones; the method was immunoSEQ multiplex PCR. The sample lists 100,000 to 120,000 clones, more than 60% occurring once. The TCR was taken from a man younger than 45 in good health and CMV-seronegative. Sequencing was performed on PBMCs. The chain recombines TRBV9 with TRBJ1-2, with unresolved D. CDR3 coding DNA: TGTGCCAGCAGCGTACCAGGCCAATATGGCTACACCTTC. Translated: CASSVPGQYGYTF. Drawing the rest from reference TRBV9 and TRBJ1-2, the complete variable domain is DSGVTQTPKHLITATGQRVTLRCSPRSGDLSVYWYQQSLDQGLQFLIQYYNGEERAKGNILERFSAQQFPDLHSELNLSSLELGDSALYFCASSVPGQYGYTFGSGTRLTVV.